The 8 T cell receptor beta chains presented below share a single source sample, sequenced in a study of Graves' ophthalmopathy and Graves' hyperthyroidism. The study amplified TCR beta CDR3 regions using RNA transcripts. The authors performed first-round RT-PCR with HTBI primers and then a second-round multiplex PCR. TCRdb re-derived calls from the multiplex PCR reads in MiXCR, one entry per CDR3 protein. The sample lists 680,000 or so distinct CDR3 sequences, 22% occurring once. The specimen was peripheral blood. These receptors were collected from a woman aged 18 to 35 with stable Graves' hyperthyroidism. Some clones in this sample may be carry-over from other donors' samples.

Ten or more counts support this clonotype. In DNA, the CDR3 is TGTGCCAGCAGTTACGGCGACAACAATCAGCCCCAGCATTTT. Encoded protein: CASSYGDNNQPQHF. The chain recombines TRBV6-2 or TRBV6-3 with TRBJ1-5, with no clear D. Looked up from germline, CDR1 is MNHEY and CDR2 is SVGEGT. V lost 2 bases and J 3 bases, leaving 8 bases between the germline ends. The CDR3 sequence is 14 residues long.

This clonotype was seen repeatedly, ten times or more. The rearrangement uses TRBV6-1 and TRBJ1-2, with D possibly matching TRBD1 (5 bases). Germline V CDR1 and CDR2: MNHNS, SASEGT. Trimming shortened V by 6 bases and J by 7 bases, and 12 bases separated the two germline ends. The CDR3 spans 12 residues. The CDR3 bases are TGTGCCAGCAGCCGGGACGATGGTGGCTACACCTTC. Translated, it gives CASSRDDGGYTF.

This clonotype has just a few counts. V is TRBV11-2 and J is TRBJ1-1, with D unresolved. From germline, CDR1 is SGHAT and CDR2 FQNNGV. V was clipped by 4 bases and J by 1 base, with 13 bases between them. The CDR3 runs to 15 residues. CDR3 loop: CASSSPQEWNTEAFF. CDR3 DNA sequence: TGTGCCAGCAGCTCCCCGCAGGAATGGAACACTGAAGCTTTCTTT.

The rearrangement joins TRBV15 to TRBJ1-1, with D unresolved. V shed 1 base and J shed 4 bases, with 10 bases lying between them. The CDR3 sequence is 14 residues long. In germline, CDR1 is LNHNV, CDR2 YYDKDF (reference sequence). The CDR3 is CATSRGAVPTEAFF. CDR3 bases: TGTGCCACCAGCAGAGGGGCAGTCCCCACTGAAGCTTTCTTT. Complete variable domain (other parts from reference TRBV15 and TRBJ1-1): DAMVIQNPRYQVTQFGKPVTLSCSQTLNHNVMYWYQQKSSQAPKLLFHYYDKDFNNEADTPDNFQSRRPNTSFCFLDIRSPGLGDTAMYLCATSRGAVPTEAFFGQGTRLTVV.

This clonotype was recorded at least ten times. The rearrangement joins TRBV6-1 to TRBJ1-1; 11 bases match TRBD1. Germline trimming cut 4 bases from V and 5 bases from J; bases unmatched to any gene: 9. Germline loops: CDR1 MNHNS, CDR2 SASEGT. This CDR3 has 16 amino acids. The CDR3 DNA sequence: TGTGCCAGCAGTGTGGACAGGGGGCTAAAAAAAACTGAAGCTTTCTTT. This gives the protein CASSVDRGLKKTEAFF.

This clonotype was found many times. The chain employs TRBV7-2 and TRBJ2-5, with 14 bases aligning to TRBD2. Per germline, CDR1 SGHTA and CDR2 FQGNSA. This CDR3 contains 16 residues. After removal of 4 bases from V and 5 bases from J, the junction contained 6 bases not matched to a gene. The CDR3 bases are TGTGCCAGCAGCTCTGGACTAGCGGGAGGAAGTGAGACCCAGTACTTC. Translation: CASSSGLAGGSETQYF.

This clonotype has a count of ten or more. This sequence joins TRBV12-3 or TRBV12-4 and TRBJ1-2, with a weak D call TRBD1 (6 bases). Trimming took off 5 bases at V and 8 bases at J, with 15 bases between the two ends. The CDR3 loop spans 13 amino acids. The CDR3 nucleotides are TGTGCCAGCAGTCATGGACAGTTCGGGGGCTACACCTTC. Translation gives CASSHGQFGGYTF.

This chain connects TRBV20-1 to TRBJ2-7; 8 bases line up with TRBD1. The ends lost 8 bases at V and 5 bases at J; junction bases unmatched: 5. The germline gives CDR1 DFQATT, CDR2 SNEGSKA (reference sequence). The CDR3 consists of 11 residues. In nucleotides, the CDR3 is TGCAGTCCAGGGGGCTTCGACGAGCAGTACTTC. Translated: CSPGGFDEQYF.